This TCR beta chain was recorded in a study of blood T cell repertoires in COVID-19. Overall study: Samples came from the United States, Italy and Spain, spanning acute and convalescent COVID-19. Sources were T cells, B-cell-depleted T cells, or PBMCs; the material itself was cDNA or gDNA.

Germline CDR1 reads ENHRY; CDR2 reads SYGVKD. The V segment lost 11 bases and the J segment 6 bases; nucleotides outside the gene matches: 8. The CDR3 has 12 amino acids. Original methodology: Scientists estimated how many nucleated cells there were by amplifying reference gene primers. Measured with immunoSEQ multiplex PCR; TCRdb has only the in-frame clones, and not every one. The V and J calls and clone size were taken over from that table, and D and trimming were inferred from the DNA. The sample lists about 200,000 clones; about 88% were seen once. The receptor was derived from a man aged 35-49 years with active or convalescent COVID-19. V usage is TRBV10-3 and J usage is TRBJ1-1; 8 nucleotides align to TRBD1. Sequenced: peripheral blood. This CDR3 is CAVGQEISEAFF. DNA of the CDR3: TGTGCCGTGGGACAGGAAATTTCTGAAGCTTTCTTT.